The next 15 T cell receptor beta chains were all read from a single sample in a study of T cell responses to AZD1222 COVID-19 vaccine. Using immunoSEQ multiplex PCR, the repertoire was profiled, and TCRdb retains in-frame clones only, with some absent. The profile covers about 89,000 clones, with around 90% appearing a single time and 4% to 6% taken by the ten largest. Source: peripheral blood, taken on day 0 of MenACWY control vaccination. These receptors all come from an adult in good health.

The V and J genes are TRBV24-1 and TRBJ1-1; unclear D gene. The germline V gene encodes CDR1 KGHDR and CDR2 SFDVKD. Trimming removed 2 bases from V and 5 bases from J, with 17 bases in between. This CDR3 is built from 16 residues. In DNA form, the CDR3 reads TGTGCCACCAGTGATTCTCGCACCGGATGGGGAACTGAAGCTTTCTTT. It translates to CATSDSRTGWGTEAFF.

The CDR3 sequence: CASSSGGGLHQDTQYF. The CDR3 region has the DNA TGTGCCAGCAGTTCCGGGGGGGGCCTGCATCAAGATACGCAGTATTTT. The chain carries TRBV6-5 and TRBJ2-3; TRBD2 matches at 8 bases. J was trimmed by 5 bases and V by 4 bases; bases with no gene match: 11. This CDR3 contains 16 residues. Germline V gene sequence: CDR1 MNHEY, CDR2 SVGAGI.

The chain joins TRBV27 to TRBJ2-3; perhaps TRBD2 as D (5 bases). CDR3 size: 15 residues. Germline V gene data show CDR1 as MNHEY and CDR2 as SMNVEV (reference sequence). The germline V and J ends were trimmed by 8 bases and 3 bases, with 18 bases remaining between them. The CDR3 nucleotides read TGTGCCAGCGGGTGGCTCAGCCGAGGGACAGATACGCAGTATTTT. Its protein product is CASGWLSRGTDTQYF.

Regarding this clone: The sample carries other DNA sequences with the same CDR3. The chain is built from TRBV6-1 and TRBJ1-5, with D possibly TRBD1 on 5 matching bases. Trimming took off 2 bases at V and 2 bases at J, with 10 bases between the two ends. In germline, CDR1 is MNHNS, CDR2 SASEGT. This CDR3 contains 15 residues. Here the CDR3 DNA reads TGTGCCAGCAGTGAACGGGGACTTGGCAATCAGCCCCAGCATTTT. Protein sequence: CASSERGLGNQPQHF.

CDR3 sequence: CASSPHGRYGGYTF. The CDR3 DNA follows: TGTGCCAGCAGCCCACACGGTCGTTATGGTGGCTACACCTTC. The rearrangement uses TRBV12-1 and TRBJ1-2. TRBV12-1 has pseudogene status. This CDR3 has 14 residues.

The J gene is TRBJ2-7, the V gene TRBV6-1; perhaps TRBD2 as D (6 bases). The CDR3 totals 13 residues. Germline V lookup: CDR1 MNHNS, CDR2 SASEGT. Trimming removed 1 base at V and 6 bases at J, with 10 bases between. DNA of the CDR3: TGTGCCAGCAGTGAAGTTAGCGGTACCGAGCAGTACTTC. Amino acids: CASSEVSGTEQYF.

The chain is built from TRBV5-1 and TRBJ1-1; tentatively, D is TRBD1 (5 bases). The ends were cut back, 4 bases at V and 4 bases at J, with 11 bases in the middle. The V gene's germline CDR1 is SGHRS and CDR2 YFSETQ. There are 13 residues in the CDR3. The CDR3 spells CASSVDRLTEAFF. In DNA, the CDR3 is TGCGCCAGCAGCGTCGACAGACTCACTGAAGCTTTCTTT.

The gene calls are TRBV5-1 and TRBJ2-7; 8 bases are a match to TRBD2. V lost 4 bases, J lost 3 bases, and 6 bases stayed unmatched. The germline V gene encodes CDR1 SGHRS and CDR2 YFSETQ. The CDR3 length is 14 residues. CDR3 loop: CASSTDSGVYEQYF. CDR3 coding DNA: TGCGCCAGCAGCACAGATAGCGGGGTCTACGAGCAGTACTTC.

The chain has TRBV6-2 or TRBV6-3 and TRBJ2-3; 14 nucleotides align to TRBD2. J was trimmed by 4 bases and V by 7 bases; bases with no gene match: 4. The CDR3 consists of 15 residues. CDR1 MNHEY and CDR2 SVGEGT come from the germline V gene. The CDR3: CASTPGLAGADTQYF. The CDR3 DNA is TGTGCCAGCACCCCGGGACTAGCGGGGGCAGATACGCAGTATTTT.

The chain has TRBV19 and TRBJ2-7; 10 bases agree with TRBD2. The V gene end was trimmed by 6 bases and the J gene end by 1 base; junction bases not matched to a gene: 6. The CDR3 is made up of 15 amino acids. The germline V gene encodes CDR1 LNHDA and CDR2 SQIVND (reference sequence). CDR3 protein: CASSPPGLASYEQYF. DNA of the CDR3: TGTGCCAGTAGCCCACCGGGACTAGCGTCCTACGAGCAGTACTTC.

V gene TRBV28 combines with J gene TRBJ1-2; 7 positions agree with TRBD1. The CDR3 has 16 residues. The J segment lost 8 bases and the V segment lost 4 bases, leaving 16 bases of the junction unmatched. Germline-derived CDR1 and CDR2 are MDHEN and SYDVKM. The CDR3 reads CASSSGGTLKDRGYTF. The CDR3 nucleotides read TGTGCCAGCAGTTCAGGGGGGACCCTAAAGGATAGGGGCTACACCTTC.

This rearrangement joins TRBV29-1 to TRBJ2-3, with TRBD2 matching 7 bases. Germline V gives CDR1 SQVTM, CDR2 ANQGSEA. Germline trimming cut 0 bases from V and 6 bases from J; bases unmatched to any gene: 6. This CDR3 is 14 amino acids long. CDR3 DNA sequence: TGCAGCGTTGAAGACCGGGGGGAGGAGGATACGCAGTATTTT. This sequence encodes CSVEDRGEEDTQYF.

V and J are TRBV20-1 and TRBJ2-5; no clear D gene. Germline assignment: CDR1 DFQATT and CDR2 SNEGSKA (reference sequence). The V end was cut by 7 bases, the J end by 7 bases, with 13 bases between. This CDR3 comprises 11 residues. CDR3 region: CSVDSSATQYF. Written as DNA, the CDR3 is TGCAGTGTTGACTCAAGCGCGACCCAGTACTTC.

The count of this clone is one. The V and J genes are TRBV3-1 (or the pseudogene TRBV3-2) and TRBJ2-7, with D tentatively TRBD2 (5 bases). Germline-derived CDR1 and CDR2 are LGHDT and YNNKEL (reference sequence). Between the trimmed V and J ends, which lost 5 bases and 6 bases, there was a span of 8 bases. The CDR3 runs 11 residues. The CDR3 sequence: CASSSSAEQYF. CDR3 DNA: TGTGCCAGCAGCAGTAGCGCCGAGCAGTACTTC.

J is TRBJ2-2 and V is TRBV5-1; D not certain. In germline, CDR1 is SGHRS, CDR2 YFSETQ. CDR3 length: 14 amino acids. V shed 0 bases and J shed 3 bases, with 6 bases lying between them. The CDR3 DNA sequence: TGCGCCAGCAGCTTGGATGTGGACACCGGGGAGCTGTTTTTT. It translates to CASSLDVDTGELFF.